This T cell receptor beta chain was obtained from a study of T cells in Graves' hyperthyroidism and ophthalmopathy. At least ten counts were recorded for this clonotype. CDR1 and CDR2 (germline): SGHAT, FQNNGV. The CDR3 is made up of 14 amino acids. The V segment lost 7 bases and the J segment 5 bases; nucleotides outside the gene matches: 9. Amplification targeted TCR beta CDR3 regions from RNA transcripts. The HTBI primer set served for first-round RT-PCR of the TCR CDR3. TCRdb reprocessed the multiplex PCR reads via MiXCR and lists one record per CDR3 protein. The table includes under 300,000 distinct CDR3 sequences, 25% to 30% detected once. Exclusion of a patient resulted from uncontrolled infection, other autoimmune disease, pregnancy or lactation. Based on clinical symptoms, serum thyroxine and TRAb, thyroid ultrasound and orbital computed tomography, diagnoses were reached.

This chain uses TRBV11-2 with TRBJ1-2; TRBD1 matches at 8 bases. This sequence was found in a man between 35 and 55 years old with Graves' hyperthyroidism that later progressed to Graves' ophthalmopathy. Input material: blood. This CDR3 is CASKMGQDTYGYTF. CDR3 DNA sequence: TGTGCCAGCAAGATGGGACAGGATACGTATGGCTACACCTTC. Looking up the rest from reference TRBV11-2 and TRBJ1-2 gives the full variable domain: EAGVAQSPRYKIIEKRQSVAFWCNPISGHATLYWYQQILGQGPKLLIQFQNNGVVDDSQLPKDRFSAERLKGVDSTLKIQPAKLEDSAVYLCASKMGQDTYGYTFGSGTRLTVV.